This T cell receptor beta chain comes out of a study of CD8 T cells in Susac syndrome. An amount of RNA that ranged from roughly 0.5 to 1 ug was reverse transcribed with random hexamers. Amplification of TCR beta CDR3 by immunoSEQ multiplex PCR spanned 54 Vbeta and 13 Jbeta. TCRdb called the immunoSEQ multiplex PCR reads again in MiXCR, with one record for every CDR3 protein. In the table there are 250,000 to 350,000 distinct CDR3 sequences, approximately 81% of which are singletons. The multiple sclerosis control group was made up of treatment-naive patients with stable or active relapsing-remitting disease. The CD8+ and CD4+ T cells were isolated magnetically using a negative isolation approach, whereas the TEMRA cells were enriched by FACS. The CDR3 sequence is 13 residues long. V was pared by 10 bases and J by 6 bases, with 18 bases between.

The chain couples TRBV12-3 or TRBV12-4 to TRBJ1-2; TRBD1 is a possible D gene (5 bases). Sequenced input: CD8+ T cells from PBMCs. The TCR originated in a human donor with multiple sclerosis. CDR3 sequence (DNA): TGTGCCATCGGAGGAGGGGCCAGGGATGGCTACACCTTC. Translated: CAIGGGARDGYTF.